The 18 T cell receptor beta chains below all came from one sample that was sequenced in a study of sequential checkpoint blockade in melanoma (dated by TCRdb to between 2018 and 2021). Library method: the immunoSEQ multiplex PCR assay. This is the immuneACCESS table as TCRdb keeps it, with only in-frame sequences that have V and J called. A part of the clones is gone; compared with another copy, unresolved V genes explain less than half, and the rest is unexplained. The sample table holds around 10,000 clones, of which roughly 28% were seen once. The top ten hold around a fifth of the sample. The sample's treatment or condition label, decoded: randomized to nivolumab then ipilimumab (arm A) or the reverse (arm B). Sample: tumor tissue (inferred from file names), taken from a patient given nivolumab and ipilimumab in sequence. These receptors were taken from a human donor with melanoma.

The V gene is TRBV11-3, the J gene TRBJ1-4, with D perhaps TRBD1 (6 bases). V was shortened by 5 bases and J by 3 bases, with 16 bases between the two germline ends. Looked up from germline, CDR1 is SGHNT and CDR2 is YENEEA. This CDR3 has 16 amino acids. CDR3 amino acids: CASSRILGQPNEKLFF. CDR3 sequence (DNA): TGTGCCAGCAGCCGGATCCTGGGACAACCTAATGAAAAACTGTTTTTT. The whole variable domain, filled in from reference TRBV11-3 and TRBJ1-4, reads EAGVVQSPRYKIIEKKQPVAFWCNPISGHNTLYWYLQNLGQGPELLIRYENEEAVDDSQLPKDRFSAERLKGVDSTLKIQPAELGDSAVYLCASSRILGQPNEKLFFGSGTQLSVL.

The chain combines TRBV18 with TRBJ2-7, with D possibly being TRBD2 (6 bases). Trimming pared 1 base from V and 3 bases from J, leaving 16 bases between. This CDR3 comprises 16 residues. Per germline, CDR1 KGHSH and CDR2 LQKENI. The DNA for the CDR3 is TGTGCCAGCTCACCACTTAACGGGGGTGATCTCTACGAGCAGTACGTC. Its protein product is CASSPLNGGDLYEQYV.

This clone turned up a few times. The rearrangement joins TRBV9 to TRBJ1-2; the D gene is possibly TRBD1 (6 bases). CDR3 length: 13 amino acids. V was shortened by 4 bases and J by 0 bases, with 7 bases between the two germline ends. Germline assignment: CDR1 SGDLS and CDR2 YYNGEE. CDR3 amino acids: CASSRDTNYGYTF. In DNA, the CDR3 is TGTGCCAGCAGCCGGGACACTAACTATGGCTACACCTTC. Together with reference TRBV9 and TRBJ1-2, the CDR3 gives the full variable domain: DSGVTQTPKHLITATGQRVTLRCSPRSGDLSVYWYQQSLDQGLQFLIQYYNGEERAKGNILERFSAQQFPDLHSELNLSSLELGDSALYFCASSRDTNYGYTFGSGTRLTVV.

CDR3 residues: CASSMPGGVGEAFF. The CDR3 DNA reads TGTGCCAGCAGTATGCCGGGGGGGGTTGGTGAAGCTTTCTTT. The chain recombines TRBV6-8 with TRBJ1-1; the D gene is possibly TRBD1 (5 bases). This CDR3 contains 14 residues. V was clipped by 5 bases and J by 7 bases, with 17 bases between them. Germline loops: CDR1 MNHGY, CDR2 SAAAGT.

This rearrangement joins TRBV6-8 to TRBJ1-3, with D unclear. CDR3 length equals 15 residues. Germline V gene data show CDR1 as MNHGY and CDR2 as SAAAGT. V shed 6 bases and J shed 3 bases, with 15 bases lying between them. This CDR3 is CASRPSGQGGNTIYF. CDR3 nucleotide sequence: TGTGCCAGCAGGCCCAGTGGGCAAGGTGGAAACACCATATATTTT.

This clone was seen only a few times. The chain has TRBV28 and TRBJ2-3; D might be TRBD1 (6 bases). Germline CDR1 and CDR2: MDHEN and SYDVKM. This CDR3 is built from 15 residues. V dropped 10 bases and J dropped 7 bases, with 24 bases sitting between them. CDR3 loop: CATRGDYLPYYTQYF. CDR3 coding DNA: TGTGCCACCAGGGGAGACTACTTACCTTACTATACGCAGTATTTT.

The chain carries TRBV19 and TRBJ2-7; no clear D gene. Germline V gene data show CDR1 as LNHDA and CDR2 as SQIVND (reference sequence). Trimming pared 0 bases from V and 2 bases from J, leaving 20 bases between. The CDR3 loop spans 18 amino acids. The CDR3 DNA follows: TGTGCCAGTAGTATAGAATTCCTCAGCAATGACTTTACCTACGAGCAGTACTTC. Amino acid sequence: CASSIEFLSNDFTYEQYF. The full variable domain, completed using reference TRBV19 and TRBJ2-7, is DGGITQSPKYLFRKEGQNVTLSCEQNLNHDAMYWYRQDPGQGLRLIYYSQIVNDFQKGDIAEGYSVSREKKESFPLTVTSAQKNPTAFYLCASSIEFLSNDFTYEQYFGPGTRLTVT.

V gene TRBV7-2 combines with J gene TRBJ1-2, with D possibly matching TRBD1 (6 bases). With 7 bases removed from V and 5 bases from J, the gap between germline ends came to 14 bases. CDR1 is SGHTA, CDR2 FQGNSA, per germline. This CDR3 contains 13 residues. The chain's CDR3 is CASTAGVGYGYTF. The CDR3 nucleotides are TGTGCCAGCACCGCAGGGGTGGGGTATGGCTACACCTTC. Filled out from reference TRBV7-2 and TRBJ1-2, the complete variable domain reads GAGVSQSPSNKVTEKGKDVELRCDPISGHTALYWYRQSLGQGLEFLIYFQGNSAPDKSGLPSDRFSAERTGGSVSTLTIQRTQQEDSAVYLCASTAGVGYGYTFGSGTRLTVV.

The table lists this clone with a few counts. The chain combines TRBV6-8 with TRBJ1-1; no clear D. Germline CDR1 reads MNHGY; CDR2 reads SAAAGT. Deletions cut 5 bases from V and 3 bases from J, with 19 bases between. The CDR3 is 16 amino acids. As DNA, the CDR3 is TGTGCCAGCAGTCACGCGGGCCTCAGGAGGGACACTGAAGCTTTCTTT. It yields the protein CASSHAGLRRDTEAFF.

The V and J genes are TRBV19 and TRBJ2-1; TRBD2 matches 10 bases. V lost 3 bases to trimming and J lost 4 bases; unmatched junction nucleotides: 3. The CDR3 extends over 15 amino acids. Per the germline V gene, CDR1 is LNHDA and CDR2 is SQIVND (reference sequence). The CDR3 coding sequence is TGTGCCAGTAGTATGGGGACTAGCGAGTACAATGAGCAGTTCTTC. Its translation: CASSMGTSEYNEQFF. Supplemented by reference TRBV19 and TRBJ2-1, the full variable domain reads DGGITQSPKYLFRKEGQNVTLSCEQNLNHDAMYWYRQDPGQGLRLIYYSQIVNDFQKGDIAEGYSVSREKKESFPLTVTSAQKNPTAFYLCASSMGTSEYNEQFFGPGTRLTVL.

The V call is TRBV5-1, the J call TRBJ2-2; D possibly corresponds to TRBD2 (6 bases). The CDR3 covers 15 residues. V shed 2 bases and J shed 4 bases, with 12 bases lying between them. CDR1 and CDR2 from the germline V gene are SGHRS and YFSETQ. CDR3 DNA: TGCGCCAGCAGCTTCACGGGGGACCTCACCGGGGAGCTGTTTTTT. Translation gives CASSFTGDLTGELFF.

This clone occurred many times. The chain is built from TRBV6-8 and TRBJ1-5; D remains ambiguous. Per the germline V gene, CDR1 is MNHGY and CDR2 is SAAAGT. The CDR3 runs to 14 residues. Trimming took 6 bases from V and 4 from J, leaving 13 bases between them. This chain's CDR3 is CASSLASGNQPQHF. The DNA for the CDR3 is TGTGCCAGCAGCCTTGCGTCGGGGAATCAGCCCCAGCATTTT.

The CDR3 sequence is CASSLWTGTTALPYEQYV. In DNA, the CDR3 is TGTGCCAGCAGCCTCTGGACAGGGACGACGGCCCTACCCTACGAGCAGTACGTC. This chain uses TRBV11-3 with TRBJ2-7; 8 bases agree with TRBD1. CDR3 size: 18 residues. The J segment lost 2 bases and the V segment lost 5 bases, leaving 17 bases of the junction unmatched. Germline CDR1 SGHNT, CDR2 YENEEA.

This clone was recorded at least ten times. Mismatch with germline at one junction end may stem from a read error. The chain couples TRBV6-4 to TRBJ2-7; unclear D gene. The CDR3 covers 11 residues. Germline CDR1 and CDR2: MRHNA and SNTAGT. The CDR3 nucleotides read TGTGCCAGCAGTGTAAACCCCGGGCGCCTCTTC. Encoded protein: CASSVNPGRLF.

The rearrangement joins TRBV29-1 to TRBJ1-2; tentative D call: TRBD1 (5 bases). The CDR3 spans 12 residues. CDR1 and CDR2 from the germline V gene are SQVTM and ANQGSEA. V shed 4 bases and J shed 4 bases, with 10 bases lying between them. CDR3 region: CSVGEGTYGYTF. For the CDR3, the DNA is TGCAGCGTTGGGGAAGGGACCTATGGCTACACCTTC. The whole variable domain, filled in from reference TRBV29-1 and TRBJ1-2, reads SAVISQKPSRDICQRGTSLTIQCQVDSQVTMMFWYRQQPGQSLTLIATANQGSEATYESGFVIDKFPISRPNLTFSTLTVSNMSPEDSSIYLCSVGEGTYGYTFGSGTRLTVV.

A few counts support this clone. This chain joins TRBV11-3 and TRBJ1-3; D gene uncertain. This CDR3 comprises 15 residues. V was cut by 6 bases and J by 2 bases, with 14 bases left in between. Per germline, CDR1 SGHNT and CDR2 YENEEA. In DNA, the CDR3 is TGTGCCAGCAGGCCCGCGGTTTGGCCTGGAAACACCATATATTTT. It translates to CASRPAVWPGNTIYF.

This clone has at least ten counts. The chain uses TRBV7-2 and TRBJ1-1; D is possibly TRBD1 (5 bases). The CDR3 runs 13 residues. Trimming left V 4 bases short and J 7 bases short, with 13 bases between. The germline gives CDR1 SGHTA, CDR2 FQGNSA. CDR3 residues: CASSSSGFREAFF. The CDR3 bases are TGTGCCAGCAGCTCCTCAGGGTTTCGTGAAGCTTTCTTT.

The chain couples TRBV28 to TRBJ2-7; unclear D gene. V lost 2 bases and J lost 4, with 9 bases in between. This CDR3 is built from 13 residues. Germline V gene sequence: CDR1 MDHEN, CDR2 SYDVKM. The CDR3 DNA follows: TGTGCCAGCAGTTTAGGGATAGGGTACGAGCAGTACTTC. It codes for CASSLGIGYEQYF.